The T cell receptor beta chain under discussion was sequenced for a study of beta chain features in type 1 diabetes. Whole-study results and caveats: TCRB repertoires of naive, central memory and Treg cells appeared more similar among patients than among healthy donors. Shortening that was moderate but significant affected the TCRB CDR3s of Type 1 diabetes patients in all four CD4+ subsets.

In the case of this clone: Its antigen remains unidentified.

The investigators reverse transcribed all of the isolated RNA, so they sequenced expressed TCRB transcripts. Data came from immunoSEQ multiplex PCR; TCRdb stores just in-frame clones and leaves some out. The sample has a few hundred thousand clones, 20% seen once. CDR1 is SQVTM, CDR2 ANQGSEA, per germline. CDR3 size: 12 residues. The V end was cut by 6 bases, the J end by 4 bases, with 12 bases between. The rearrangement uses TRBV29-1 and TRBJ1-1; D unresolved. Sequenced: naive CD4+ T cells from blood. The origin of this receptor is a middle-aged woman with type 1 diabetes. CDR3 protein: CSVSLGGTEAFF. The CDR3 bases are TGCAGCGTATCTCTTGGCGGCACTGAAGCTTTCTTT.